This T cell receptor (beta chain) is from a study of CD8 T cell repertoires and HIV-1 epitope variants. Turning to the study itself: Twenty-five autologous and known Gag and Nef epitope variant peptides each stimulated T cells separately. Enriched T cells were co-cultured with equal numbers of autologous T cell-negative antigen-presenting cells. Control wells had CMV/EBV/flu peptides, negative Ebola AY9, or no peptide. Tested: three Gag epitope families, Nef HW9 and YT9.

The data were produced by immunoSEQ multiplex PCR, yet TCRdb's version contains in-frame clones alone and is incomplete. The sample consists of about 6,000 clones, about three fifths of them appearing once. Comment on this clone: Its antigen is still unknown.

Germline V gene sequence: CDR1 SQVTM, CDR2 ANQGSEA. The CDR3 covers 16 residues. V lost 0 bases, J lost 4 bases, and 16 bases lay in between. The chain combines TRBV29-1 with TRBJ2-1; D perhaps matches TRBD2 (6 bases). Sequencing was carried out using cultured CD8+ T cells derived from PBMCs. This TCR derives from a male donor with HIV. The CDR3 region is CSVEDPRRGRYNEQFF. DNA for the CDR3: TGCAGCGTTGAAGACCCCCGGCGGGGACGGTACAATGAGCAGTTCTTC.